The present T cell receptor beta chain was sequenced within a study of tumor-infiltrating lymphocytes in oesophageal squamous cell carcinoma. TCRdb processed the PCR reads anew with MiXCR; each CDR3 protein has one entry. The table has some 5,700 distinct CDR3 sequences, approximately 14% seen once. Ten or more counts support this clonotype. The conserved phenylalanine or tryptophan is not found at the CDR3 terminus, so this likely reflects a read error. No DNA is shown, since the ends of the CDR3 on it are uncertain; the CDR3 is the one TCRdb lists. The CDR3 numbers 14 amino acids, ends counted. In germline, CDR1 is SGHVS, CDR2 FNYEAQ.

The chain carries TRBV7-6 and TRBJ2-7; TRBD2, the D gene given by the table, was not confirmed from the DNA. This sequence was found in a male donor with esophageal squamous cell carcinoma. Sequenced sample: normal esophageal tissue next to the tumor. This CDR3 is CASSQGGDGYTFGS.